This paragraph covers one TCR beta chain sequence. Antigen: not known. This sample includes further DNA sequences coding for the same CDR3. CD45RO negativity and positive selection for CCR7 defined naive CD8 cells, a population that excluded terminally differentiated effector memory CD45RA+ cells. Replicate PCRs for sorted subsets used approximately 220 ng DNA; this equaled 30,000 to 35,000 T cell genomes. Assay: immunoSEQ multiplex PCR; the TCRdb copy retains only in-frame clones and omits some. The sample lists around 550,000 clones; about 95% were seen once. Germline lookup yields CDR1 MNHEY and CDR2 SMNVEV (reference sequence). Between the trimmed V and J ends, which lost 1 base and 6 bases, there was a span of 6 bases. The CDR3 consists of 13 residues. This record belongs to a study of shared clonotypes between healthy human individuals. Findings and caveats of the study: A handful of donors showed sharing of approximately 5% of naive CD4 clonotypes. The four-donor shared clonotypes exceeded non-shared clonotypes in generation probability, with non-shared ones scoring lower.

The clonotype comes from a woman in her 30s in good health. The sequenced sample consisted of naive CD8+ T cells sorted from blood. This chain connects TRBV27 to TRBJ2-2; no firm D call. CDR3 sequence reads: CASSLFGAGELFF. The CDR3 nucleotides are TGTGCCAGCAGTTTATTCGGAGCCGGGGAGCTGTTTTTT.